The TCR beta chain under discussion was sequenced for a study of T-cell reconstitution after alpha-beta-depleted transplantation in children. The TCRbeta library was prepared with unique molecular identifiers. TCRdb called the PCR reads again in MiXCR, with one record for every CDR3 protein. The sample records fewer than 550,000 distinct CDR3 sequences, about 11% being singletons. This clonotype was counted only a few times. Sequences were derived from PBMCs from the stem cell graft donor, sampled from the stem cell graft. The source is a human donor who donated a stem cell graft to a child with acute myeloid leukemia.

The CDR3 protein is CSVQGLDTGELFF. In nucleotides, the CDR3 is TGCAGCGTGCAGGGGTTGGACACCGGGGAGCTGTTTTTT. The genes are TRBV29-1 and TRBJ2-2; tentatively, D is TRBD1 (6 bases). Between the trimmed V and J ends, which lost 6 bases and 3 bases, there was a span of 11 bases. Germline V gene sequence: CDR1 SQVTM, CDR2 ANQGSEA. The CDR3 covers 13 residues.